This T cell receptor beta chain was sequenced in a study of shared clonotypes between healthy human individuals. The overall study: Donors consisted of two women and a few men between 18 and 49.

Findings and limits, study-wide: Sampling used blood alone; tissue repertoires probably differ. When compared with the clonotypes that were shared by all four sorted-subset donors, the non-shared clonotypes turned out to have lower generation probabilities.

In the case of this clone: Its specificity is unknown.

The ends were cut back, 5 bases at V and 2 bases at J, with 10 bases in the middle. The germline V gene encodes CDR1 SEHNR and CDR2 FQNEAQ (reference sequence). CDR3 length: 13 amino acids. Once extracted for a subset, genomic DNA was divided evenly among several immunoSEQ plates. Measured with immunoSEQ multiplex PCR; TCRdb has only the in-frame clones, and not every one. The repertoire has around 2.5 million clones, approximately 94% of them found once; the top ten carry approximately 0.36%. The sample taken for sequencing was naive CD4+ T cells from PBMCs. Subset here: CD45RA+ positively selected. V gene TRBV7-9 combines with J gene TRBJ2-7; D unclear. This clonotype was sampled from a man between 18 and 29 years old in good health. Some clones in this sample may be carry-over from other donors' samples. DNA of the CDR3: TGTGCCAGCAGCGCGACGGCAACCTACGAGCAGTACTTC. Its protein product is CASSATATYEQYF.